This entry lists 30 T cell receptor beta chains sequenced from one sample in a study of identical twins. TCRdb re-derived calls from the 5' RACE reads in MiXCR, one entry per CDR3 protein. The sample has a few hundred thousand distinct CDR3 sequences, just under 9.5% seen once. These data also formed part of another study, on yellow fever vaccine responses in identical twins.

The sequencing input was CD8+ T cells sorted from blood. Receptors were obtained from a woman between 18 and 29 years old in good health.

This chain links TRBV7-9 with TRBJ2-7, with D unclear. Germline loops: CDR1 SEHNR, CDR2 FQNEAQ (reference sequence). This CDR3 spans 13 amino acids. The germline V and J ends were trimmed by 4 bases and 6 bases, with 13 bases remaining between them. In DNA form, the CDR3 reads TGTGCCAGCAGCTACGAGCCTAAGTCCGAGCAGTACTTC. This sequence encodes CASSYEPKSEQYF.

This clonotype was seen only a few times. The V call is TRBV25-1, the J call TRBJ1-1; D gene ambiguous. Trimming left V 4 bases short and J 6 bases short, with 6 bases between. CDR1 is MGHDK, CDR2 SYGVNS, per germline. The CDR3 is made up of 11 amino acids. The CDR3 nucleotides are TGTGCCAGCAGTGTATCCGCTGAAGCTTTCTTT. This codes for CASSVSAEAFF.

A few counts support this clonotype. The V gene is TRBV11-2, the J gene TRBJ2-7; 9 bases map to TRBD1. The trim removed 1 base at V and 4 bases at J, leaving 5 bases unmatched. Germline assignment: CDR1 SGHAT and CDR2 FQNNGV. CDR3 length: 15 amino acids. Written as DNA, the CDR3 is TGTGCCAGCAGCTTAGGCGGGACAGGGCGATACGAGCAGTACTTC. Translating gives CASSLGGTGRYEQYF. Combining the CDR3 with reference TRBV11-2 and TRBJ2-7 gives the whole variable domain EAGVAQSPRYKIIEKRQSVAFWCNPISGHATLYWYQQILGQGPKLLIQFQNNGVVDDSQLPKDRFSAERLKGVDSTLKIQPAKLEDSAVYLCASSLGGTGRYEQYFGPGTRLTVT.

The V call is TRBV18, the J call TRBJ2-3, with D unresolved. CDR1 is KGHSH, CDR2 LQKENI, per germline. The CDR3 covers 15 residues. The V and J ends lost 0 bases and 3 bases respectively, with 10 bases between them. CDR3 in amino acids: CASSPPIQATDTQYF. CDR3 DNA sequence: TGTGCCAGCTCACCACCGATTCAGGCGACAGATACGCAGTATTTT.

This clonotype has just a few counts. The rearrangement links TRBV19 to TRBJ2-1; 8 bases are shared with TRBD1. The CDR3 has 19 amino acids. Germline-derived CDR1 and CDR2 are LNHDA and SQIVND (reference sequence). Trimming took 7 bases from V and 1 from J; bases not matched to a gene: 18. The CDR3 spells CASKNQGQGVKGSYNEQFF. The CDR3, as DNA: TGTGCCAGTAAAAACCAAGGACAGGGTGTAAAAGGGTCCTACAATGAGCAGTTCTTC.

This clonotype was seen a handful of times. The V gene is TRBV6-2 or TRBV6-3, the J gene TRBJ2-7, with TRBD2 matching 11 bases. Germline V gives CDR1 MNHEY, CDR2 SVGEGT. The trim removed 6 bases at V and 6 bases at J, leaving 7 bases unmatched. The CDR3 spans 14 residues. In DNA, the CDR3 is TGTGCCAGCAGCCTACTAGCGGGAGTTCTCGAGCAGTACTTC. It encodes CASSLLAGVLEQYF.

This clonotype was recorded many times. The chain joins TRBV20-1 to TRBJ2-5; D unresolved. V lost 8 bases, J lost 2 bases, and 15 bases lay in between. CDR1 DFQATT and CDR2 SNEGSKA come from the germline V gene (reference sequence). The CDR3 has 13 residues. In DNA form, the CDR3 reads TGCAGTACCCTCGCTACTTTTCAAGAGACCCAGTACTTC. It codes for CSTLATFQETQYF.

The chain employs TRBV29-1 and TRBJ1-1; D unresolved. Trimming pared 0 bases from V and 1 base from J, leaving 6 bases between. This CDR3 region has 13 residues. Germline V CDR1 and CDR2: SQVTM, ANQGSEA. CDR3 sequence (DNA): TGCAGCGTTGAAGATCGGGGGAACACTGAAGCTTTCTTT. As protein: CSVEDRGNTEAFF.

The CDR3 region is CASSEGQVNYGYTF. CDR3 nucleotides: TGCGCCAGCAGTGAGGGACAGGTTAACTATGGCTACACCTTC. The chain uses TRBV10-2 and TRBJ1-2; 7 positions agree with TRBD1. This CDR3 region has 14 residues. Germline V gene sequence: CDR1 WSHSY, CDR2 SAAADI. V shed 2 bases and J 1 base; nucleotides not matched to a gene: 1.

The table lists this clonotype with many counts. CDR3 DNA: TGTGCCAGTAGTCTACCCGGGACAACAGATACGCAGTATTTT. Translation: CASSLPGTTDTQYF. J is TRBJ2-3 and V is TRBV19, with D tentatively TRBD1 (6 bases). Germline V lookup: CDR1 LNHDA, CDR2 SQIVND (reference sequence). The V and J ends lost 5 bases and 3 bases respectively, with 12 bases between them. The CDR3 contains 14 residues.

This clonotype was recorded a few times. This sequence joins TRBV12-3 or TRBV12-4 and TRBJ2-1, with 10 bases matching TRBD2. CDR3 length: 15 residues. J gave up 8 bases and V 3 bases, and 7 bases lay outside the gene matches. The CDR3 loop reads CASSFQTSGNDEQFF. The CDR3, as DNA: TGTGCCAGCAGTTTTCAAACTAGCGGGAACGATGAGCAGTTCTTC.

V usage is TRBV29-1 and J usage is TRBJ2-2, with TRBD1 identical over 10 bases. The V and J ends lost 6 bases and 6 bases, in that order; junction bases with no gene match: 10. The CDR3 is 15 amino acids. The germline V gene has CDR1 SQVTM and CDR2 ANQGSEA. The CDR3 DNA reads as TGCAGCGTACGATCCGGGACAGGGGTTCCCGGGGAGCTGTTTTTT. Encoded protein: CSVRSGTGVPGELFF.

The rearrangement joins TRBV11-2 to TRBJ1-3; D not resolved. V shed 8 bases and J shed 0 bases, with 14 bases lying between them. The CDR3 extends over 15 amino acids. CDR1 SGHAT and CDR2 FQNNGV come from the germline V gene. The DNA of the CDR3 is TGTGCCAGCGGCGGCGACGCGAGCTCTGGAAACACCATATATTTT. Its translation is CASGGDASSGNTIYF.

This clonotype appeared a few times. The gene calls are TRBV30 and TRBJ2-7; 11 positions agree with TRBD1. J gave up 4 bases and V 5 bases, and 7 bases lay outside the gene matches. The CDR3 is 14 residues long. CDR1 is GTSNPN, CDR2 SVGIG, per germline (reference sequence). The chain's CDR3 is CAWVEDRGQYEQYF. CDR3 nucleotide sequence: TGTGCCTGGGTTGAGGACAGGGGGCAGTACGAGCAGTACTTC. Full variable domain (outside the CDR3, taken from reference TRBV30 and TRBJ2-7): SQTIHQWPATLVQPVGSPLSLECTVEGTSNPNLYWYRQAAGRGLQLLFYSVGIGQISSEVPQNLSASRPQDRQFILSSKKLLLSDSGFYLCAWVEDRGQYEQYFGPGTRLTVT.

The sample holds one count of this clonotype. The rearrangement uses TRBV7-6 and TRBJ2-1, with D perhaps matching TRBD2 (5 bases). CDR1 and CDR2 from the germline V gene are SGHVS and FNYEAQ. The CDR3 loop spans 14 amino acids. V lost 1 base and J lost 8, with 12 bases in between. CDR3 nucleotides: TGTGCCAGCAGCTTAGGATACGGGGTAGATGAGCAGTTCTTC. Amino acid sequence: CASSLGYGVDEQFF.

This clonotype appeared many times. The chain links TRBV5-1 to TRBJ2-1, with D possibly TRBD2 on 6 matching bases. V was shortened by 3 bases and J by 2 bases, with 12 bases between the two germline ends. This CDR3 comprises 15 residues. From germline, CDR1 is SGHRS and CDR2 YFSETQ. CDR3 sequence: CASSSRGETYNEQFF. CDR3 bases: TGCGCCAGCAGCTCACGCGGGGAGACCTACAATGAGCAGTTCTTC.

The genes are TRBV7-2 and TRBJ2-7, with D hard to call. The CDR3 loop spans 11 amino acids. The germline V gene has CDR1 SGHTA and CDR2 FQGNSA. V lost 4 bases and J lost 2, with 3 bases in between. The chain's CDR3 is CASSWAYEQYF. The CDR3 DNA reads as TGTGCCAGCAGCTGGGCCTACGAGCAGTACTTC.

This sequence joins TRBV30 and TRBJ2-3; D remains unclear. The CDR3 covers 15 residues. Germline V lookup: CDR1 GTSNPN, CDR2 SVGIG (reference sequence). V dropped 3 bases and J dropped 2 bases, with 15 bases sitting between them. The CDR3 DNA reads TGTGCCTGGAGAGGGTTTGTCTCCCACACAGATACGCAGTATTTT. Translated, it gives CAWRGFVSHTDTQYF.

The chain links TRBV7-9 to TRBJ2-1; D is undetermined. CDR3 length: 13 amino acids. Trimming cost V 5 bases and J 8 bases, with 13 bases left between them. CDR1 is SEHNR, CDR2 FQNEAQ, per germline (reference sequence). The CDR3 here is CASSTPLLDEQFF. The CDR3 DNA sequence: TGTGCCAGCAGCACCCCCCTCTTGGATGAGCAGTTCTTC.

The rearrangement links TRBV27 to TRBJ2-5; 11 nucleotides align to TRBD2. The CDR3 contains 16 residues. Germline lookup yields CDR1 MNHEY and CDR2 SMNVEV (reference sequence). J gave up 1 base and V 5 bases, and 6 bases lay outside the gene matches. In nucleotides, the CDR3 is TGTGCCAGCAGTCCTACTAGCGGGGGTTTCCAAGAGACCCAGTACTTC. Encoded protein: CASSPTSGGFQETQYF.

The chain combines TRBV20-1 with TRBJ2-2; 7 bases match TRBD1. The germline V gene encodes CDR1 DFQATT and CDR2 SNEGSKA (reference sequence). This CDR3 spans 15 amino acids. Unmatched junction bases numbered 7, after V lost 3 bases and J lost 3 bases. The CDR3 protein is CSARMKGAYTGELFF. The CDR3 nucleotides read TGCAGTGCTAGGATGAAGGGGGCTTACACCGGGGAGCTGTTTTTT.

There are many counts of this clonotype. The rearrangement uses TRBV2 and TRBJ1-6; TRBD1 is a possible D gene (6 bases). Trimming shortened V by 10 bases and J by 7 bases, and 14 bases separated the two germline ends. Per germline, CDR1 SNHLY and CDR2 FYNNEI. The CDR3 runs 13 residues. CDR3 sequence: CATPGHRNSPLHF. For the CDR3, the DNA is TGTGCCACCCCGGGACATAGAAATTCACCCCTCCACTTT.

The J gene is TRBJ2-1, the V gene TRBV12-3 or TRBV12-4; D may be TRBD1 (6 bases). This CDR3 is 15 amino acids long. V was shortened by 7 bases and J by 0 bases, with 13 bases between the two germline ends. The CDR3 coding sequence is TGTGCCAGCACTCTAGACAGGAGCTCCTACAATGAGCAGTTCTTC. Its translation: CASTLDRSSYNEQFF.

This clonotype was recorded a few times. The CDR3 protein is CASSQTWDTEAFF. CDR3 DNA: TGCGCCAGCAGCCAAACCTGGGACACTGAAGCTTTCTTT. The rearrangement uses TRBV4-3 and TRBJ1-1; D is uncertain. CDR1 and CDR2 from the germline V gene are LGHNA and YSLEER. The CDR3 runs to 13 residues. Trimming cost V 2 bases and J 3 bases, with 7 bases left between them.

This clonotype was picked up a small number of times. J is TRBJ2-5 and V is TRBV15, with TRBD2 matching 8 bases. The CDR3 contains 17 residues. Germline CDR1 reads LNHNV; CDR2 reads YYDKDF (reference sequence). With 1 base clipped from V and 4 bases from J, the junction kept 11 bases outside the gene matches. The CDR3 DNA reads TGTGCCACCAGCAGAGTAGTGACGGTGCTAGCGGGAGAGACCCAGTACTTC. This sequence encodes CATSRVVTVLAGETQYF.

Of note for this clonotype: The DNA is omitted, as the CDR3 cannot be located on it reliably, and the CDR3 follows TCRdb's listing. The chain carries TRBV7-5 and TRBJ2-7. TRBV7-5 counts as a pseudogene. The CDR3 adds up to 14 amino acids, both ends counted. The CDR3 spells CISVPETMSYEQYF.

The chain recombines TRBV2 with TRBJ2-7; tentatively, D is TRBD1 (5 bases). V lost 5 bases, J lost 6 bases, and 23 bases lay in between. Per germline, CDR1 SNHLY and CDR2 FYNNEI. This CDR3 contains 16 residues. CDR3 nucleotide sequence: TGTGCCAGCAGTTTCCCCCTCCCCGAACGTAGGGGCGAGCAGTACTTC. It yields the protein CASSFPLPERRGEQYF.

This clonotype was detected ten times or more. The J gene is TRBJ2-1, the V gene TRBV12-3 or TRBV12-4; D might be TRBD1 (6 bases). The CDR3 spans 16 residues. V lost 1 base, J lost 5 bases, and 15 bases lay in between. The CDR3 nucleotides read TGTGCCAGCAGTTTAGGGGGCGGACAGTTAAACAATGAGCAGTTCTTC. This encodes CASSLGGGQLNNEQFF.

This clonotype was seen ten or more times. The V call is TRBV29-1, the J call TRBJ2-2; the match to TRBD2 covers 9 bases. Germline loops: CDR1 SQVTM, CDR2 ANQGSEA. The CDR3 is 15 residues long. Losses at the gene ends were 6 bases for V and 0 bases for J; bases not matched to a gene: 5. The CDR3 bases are TGCAGCGTGGTAGCGGGGGACTCGAACACCGGGGAGCTGTTTTTT. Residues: CSVVAGDSNTGELFF.

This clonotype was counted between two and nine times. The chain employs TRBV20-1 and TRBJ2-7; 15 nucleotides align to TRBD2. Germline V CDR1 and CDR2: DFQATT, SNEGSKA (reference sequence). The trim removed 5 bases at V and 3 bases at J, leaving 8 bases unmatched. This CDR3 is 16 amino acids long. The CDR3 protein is CSAVPGLAGGFYEQYF. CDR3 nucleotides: TGCAGTGCTGTCCCGGGACTAGCGGGAGGTTTCTACGAGCAGTACTTC.